This T cell receptor beta chain is from a study of brain T cells in children with intractable seizures. Concerning this clone itself: The antigen is unknown.

V was cut by 0 bases and J by 7 bases, with 27 bases left in between. Germline V lookup: CDR1 LNHNV, CDR2 YYDKDF (reference sequence). This CDR3 comprises 19 residues. The time point denotes: blood from clinic visit 5 months post-surgery; TSC patient then seizure free. Sequencing was performed with immunoSEQ multiplex PCR; in TCRdb, only in-frame clones are kept and a portion is missing. The sample contains about 320,000 clones, roughly 92% of which appear only once. Findings and caveats of the study: Only CDR3 sequence similarity suggested viral specificity, without known HCMV serostatus. Absence of clones before surgery may stem from lower sequencing depth.

This receptor was taken from a boy in the first two years of life with tuberous sclerosis and intractable seizures. The chain recombines TRBV15 with TRBJ1-1; unclear D gene. Sequences were derived from peripheral blood, sampled 4 to 6 months after surgery. CDR3 sequence reads: CATSRDQSYRAALFSEAFF. The CDR3 DNA reads as TGTGCCACCAGCAGAGATCAATCTTATAGGGCAGCCCTCTTCAGTGAAGCTTTCTTT. Full variable domain (rest looked up from reference TRBV15 and TRBJ1-1): DAMVIQNPRYQVTQFGKPVTLSCSQTLNHNVMYWYQQKSSQAPKLLFHYYDKDFNNEADTPDNFQSRRPNTSFCFLDIRSPGLGDTAMYLCATSRDQSYRAALFSEAFFGQGTRLTVV.